This T cell receptor (beta chain) was found in a study of blood T cells in healthy people across ages. Whole-study results and caveats: Diversity was higher, and naive CD4+ cells more numerous, in long-lived donors than in aged donors.

Between the trimmed V and J ends, which lost 6 bases and 6 bases, there was a span of 12 bases. The CDR3 runs 13 residues. Isolation yielded PBMCs, at least 7 million per sample, in every case. This clonotype was seen more than once but under ten times. What it binds is not known. Primers used in a second PCR of about 6 to 11 cycles were a sample-barcoded 5' primer and a J-beta primer mix. Each CDR3 protein gets one entry after TCRdb re-called the 5' RACE reads with MiXCR. The sample carries 1 million to 1.2 million distinct CDR3 sequences, more than 30% recorded once. This chain connects TRBV12-3 or TRBV12-4 to TRBJ1-5; D is unresolved. This TCR was recovered from a man in his late teens or twenties in good health. The sample comprised blood. The CDR3 bases are TGTGCCAGCAGCCAGGCCTTGGGTCAGCCCCAGCATTTT. It translates to CASSQALGQPQHF.